The 23 T cell receptor beta chains listed next were all sequenced from one sample in a study of CD8+ T cells in alopecia areata. The treatment: oral pan-JAK inhibitor, 5-10 mg twice daily. Reverse transcription of extracted RNA yielded cDNA, which provided the sequencing template. Clones were sequenced by immunoSEQ multiplex PCR, and TCRdb holds only the in-frame ones, with some missing. Of about 140,000 clones listed, 86% are singletons. Sequences were derived from CD8+ T cells sorted from blood, sampled at week 4, from a patient treated with tofacitinib. The receptors here all came from a human donor with alopecia areata.

The CDR3: CASSEGTSNTYTDTQYF. Here the CDR3 DNA reads TGTGCCAGCAGCGAGGGGACATCGAACACCTACACAGATACGCAGTATTTT. The rearrangement links TRBV7-8 to TRBJ2-3; D may be TRBD1 (6 bases). The germline V gene encodes CDR1 SGHVS and CDR2 FQNEAQ. The V and J ends lost 5 bases and 2 bases respectively, with 20 bases between them. CDR3 length equals 17 residues.

J is TRBJ1-1 and V is TRBV19, with D possibly matching TRBD1 (6 bases). This CDR3 region has 12 residues. The V end lost 1 base, the J end lost 7 bases, and 7 bases lay between the germline ends. CDR1 is LNHDA and CDR2 is SQIVND in the germline V gene (reference sequence). The CDR3 spells CASSIATGEAFF. CDR3 nucleotide sequence: TGTGCCAGTAGTATAGCGACAGGTGAAGCTTTCTTT.

This clone has a single count. This chain uses TRBV30 with TRBJ1-1; D may be TRBD1 (5 bases). V was cut by 5 bases and J by 5 bases, with 15 bases left in between. The CDR3 sequence is 13 residues long. Germline CDR1 reads GTSNPN; CDR2 reads SVGIG (reference sequence). Here the CDR3 DNA reads TGTGCCTGGGGGGCAGGGATCGGTACTGAAGCTTTCTTT. As protein: CAWGAGIGTEAFF.

In its sample, this clone was seen a few times. V gene TRBV10-1 combines with J gene TRBJ2-2; D unclear. V was clipped by 2 bases and J by 7 bases, with 11 bases between them. The CDR3 has 14 residues. Germline V gene sequence: CDR1 WNHNN, CDR2 SYGVQD (reference sequence). DNA of the CDR3: TGCGCCAGCAGTGAGCGGCCAGAGCTCGGGGAGCTGTTTTTT. This codes for CASSERPELGELFF.

The chain is built from TRBV6-5 and TRBJ2-7; D gene ambiguous. Germline V gene sequence: CDR1 MNHEY, CDR2 SVGAGI. This CDR3 comprises 11 residues. V was trimmed by 6 bases and J by 3 bases, leaving 6 bases between them. CDR3 sequence: CASSRNYEQYF. The CDR3, as DNA: TGTGCCAGCAGCAGAAACTACGAGCAGTACTTC.

The V call is TRBV29-1, the J call TRBJ2-7; the D is unclear. Between the trimmed V and J ends, which lost 6 bases and 6 bases, there was a span of 12 bases. Germline V gene data show CDR1 as SQVTM and CDR2 as ANQGSEA. CDR3 length: 11 amino acids. CDR3 protein: CSVLDTTEQYF. DNA of the CDR3: TGCAGCGTCTTGGATACTACCGAGCAGTACTTC.

The chain employs TRBV19 and TRBJ2-1; D is undetermined. Germline CDR1 is LNHDA and CDR2 is SQIVND (reference sequence). The CDR3 contains 13 residues. Trimming cost V 3 bases and J 3 bases, with 6 bases left between them. The CDR3, as DNA: TGTGCCAGTAGTATTAGTGGCTACAATGAGCAGTTCTTC. Amino acids: CASSISGYNEQFF. Based on the CDR3 plus reference TRBV19 and TRBJ2-1, the full variable domain is DGGITQSPKYLFRKEGQNVTLSCEQNLNHDAMYWYRQDPGQGLRLIYYSQIVNDFQKGDIAEGYSVSREKKESFPLTVTSAQKNPTAFYLCASSISGYNEQFFGPGTRLTVL.

This clone was counted once. V is TRBV27 and J is TRBJ2-2, with D uncertain. Trimming removed 5 bases at V and 6 bases at J, with 10 bases between. This CDR3 contains 13 residues. Germline assignment: CDR1 MNHEY and CDR2 SMNVEV (reference sequence). CDR3 loop: CASSLLWSGELFF. The CDR3 DNA follows: TGTGCCAGCAGTCTACTGTGGTCCGGGGAGCTGTTTTTT.

This clone has more than one count but fewer than ten. Other DNA sequences in this sample translate to the same CDR3. The chain couples TRBV29-1 to TRBJ2-2, with D unresolved. From germline, CDR1 is SQVTM and CDR2 ANQGSEA. Trimming shortened V by 3 bases and J by 1 base, and 6 bases separated the two germline ends. This CDR3 contains 13 residues. CDR3 sequence: CSVEAENTGELFF. The CDR3 bases are TGCAGCGTTGAGGCAGAGAACACCGGGGAGCTGTTTTTT.

The rearrangement joins TRBV7-3 to TRBJ2-3; D possibly uses TRBD1 or TRBD2 (6 bases each). The CDR3 sequence is 14 residues long. The V and J ends lost 8 bases and 1 base respectively, with 13 bases between them. The V gene's germline CDR1 is SGHTA and CDR2 FQGTGA. Here the CDR3 DNA reads TGTGCCAGCTTCCCCCGGGGGCGCACAGATACGCAGTATTTT. It translates to CASFPRGRTDTQYF.

V and J are TRBV7-2 and TRBJ2-1; 8 nucleotides line up with TRBD2. CDR1 is SGHTA and CDR2 is FQGNSA in the germline V gene. V lost 6 bases to trimming and J lost 8 bases; unmatched junction nucleotides: 15. The CDR3 has 16 amino acids. The CDR3 coding sequence is TGTGCCAGCAGTTTCTTTCTGAGCGGGGGCGAGGATGAGCAGTTCTTC. The encoded protein is CASSFFLSGGEDEQFF.

The chain links TRBV7-2 to TRBJ2-2; no reliable D call. This CDR3 has 16 amino acids. The ends were cut back, 1 base at V and 3 bases at J, with 12 bases in the middle. From germline, CDR1 is SGHTA and CDR2 FQGNSA. CDR3 nucleotide sequence: TGTGCCAGCAGCTTAGTTGATCGGACGCACACCGGGGAGCTGTTTTTT. Translating gives CASSLVDRTHTGELFF.

This rearrangement joins TRBV29-1 to TRBJ2-7; TRBD2 matches at 7 bases. CDR1 and CDR2 from the germline V gene are SQVTM and ANQGSEA. The CDR3 covers 13 residues. The trim removed 0 bases at V and 4 bases at J, leaving 3 bases unmatched. The CDR3 DNA reads as TGCAGCGTTGAAGACGGGGGAGGGTACGAGCAGTACTTC. Its protein product is CSVEDGGGYEQYF.

This clone was seen a handful of times. The chain combines TRBV7-8 with TRBJ2-7, with D maybe TRBD1 (6 bases). CDR3 size: 18 residues. V was shortened by 0 bases and J by 3 bases, with 21 bases between the two germline ends. Per the germline V gene, CDR1 is SGHVS and CDR2 is FQNEAQ. CDR3 region: CASSLARLGGQPHYEQYF. CDR3 in DNA: TGTGCCAGCAGCTTAGCCCGATTAGGAGGACAGCCCCACTACGAGCAGTACTTC.

DNA of the CDR3: TGTGCCAGCAGCTTGGCAGTACATGAGCAGTTCTTC. Its translation: CASSLAVHEQFF. V and J are TRBV5-6 and TRBJ2-1; D uncertain. The V gene lost 0 bases and the J gene lost 8 bases, with 6 bases spanning the gap. The CDR3 loop spans 12 amino acids. In germline, CDR1 is SGHDT, CDR2 YYEEEE.

The V and J genes are TRBV4-1 and TRBJ2-5; 11 bases line up with TRBD1. The CDR3 runs 15 residues. V shed 2 bases and J 3 bases; nucleotides not matched to a gene: 2. The germline gives CDR1 MGHRA, CDR2 YSYEKL. CDR3 in DNA: TGCGCCAGCAGCCAATCGGGACAGGGGGAAGAGACCCAGTACTTC. It translates to CASSQSGQGEETQYF.

This clone was recorded once. This sequence joins TRBV27 and TRBJ1-1; 9 bases line up with TRBD1. V shed 7 bases and J 7 bases; nucleotides not matched to a gene: 13. This CDR3 spans 15 amino acids. Germline V gene lookup returns CDR1 MNHEY and CDR2 SMNVEV (reference sequence). CDR3 loop: CASNLEQGAIGEAFF. The CDR3 nucleotides read TGTGCCAGCAACCTGGAACAGGGGGCTATTGGTGAAGCTTTCTTT.

The chain is built from TRBV4-1 and TRBJ1-1; D is possibly TRBD1 (5 bases). From germline, CDR1 is MGHRA and CDR2 YSYEKL. The ends were cut back, 2 bases at V and 5 bases at J, with 15 bases in the middle. CDR3 size: 15 residues. The CDR3 sequence: CASSQFLTKGTEAFF. The CDR3 nucleotides read TGCGCCAGCAGCCAATTTTTGACAAAGGGGACTGAAGCTTTCTTT.

This clone was seen more than once but under ten times. This chain connects TRBV27 to TRBJ2-5; unclear D gene. Germline V gene data show CDR1 as MNHEY and CDR2 as SMNVEV (reference sequence). The CDR3 extends over 15 amino acids. The V and J ends lost 6 bases and 0 bases respectively, with 14 bases between them. The CDR3 coding sequence is TGTGCCAGCAGCCTTAGGCAGACCCACCAAGAGACCCAGTACTTC. Amino acids: CASSLRQTHQETQYF.

The chain couples TRBV7-9 to TRBJ2-1; possible D gene TRBD2, 6 bases. From germline, CDR1 is SEHNR and CDR2 FQNEAQ (reference sequence). Trimming cost V 4 bases and J 7 bases, with 20 bases left between them. The CDR3 has 16 residues. CDR3 DNA sequence: TGTGCCAGCAGCTCGCCGACTAGGAGGCAAGGAAATGAGCAGTTCTTC. Protein: CASSSPTRRQGNEQFF. The complete variable domain, with remaining parts taken from reference TRBV7-9 and TRBJ2-1, reads DTGVSQNPRHKITKRGQNVTFRCDPISEHNRLYWYRQTLGQGPEFLTYFQNEAQLEKSRLLSDRFSAERPKGSFSTLEIQRTEQGDSAMYLCASSSPTRRQGNEQFFGPGTRLTVL.

The rearrangement uses TRBV29-1 and TRBJ1-5; D call uncertain. Germline V gene lookup returns CDR1 SQVTM and CDR2 ANQGSEA. The V gene lost 1 base and the J gene lost 8 bases, with 12 bases spanning the gap. The CDR3 length is 13 residues. CDR3 DNA: TGCAGCGTTGAAGCTGGCTACGGGAAGCCCCAGCATTTT. Protein sequence: CSVEAGYGKPQHF.

The chain joins TRBV7-9 to TRBJ1-1; D is perhaps TRBD1 (6 bases). Germline CDR1 is SEHNR and CDR2 is FQNEAQ (reference sequence). V was cut by 0 bases and J by 1 base, with 9 bases left in between. CDR3 length equals 15 residues. The DNA of the CDR3 is TGTGCCAGCAGCTTAGCAGGGGGGGAGAACACTGAAGCTTTCTTT. Its protein product is CASSLAGGENTEAFF.

J is TRBJ2-7 and V is TRBV7-9; no reliable D call. Germline V CDR1 and CDR2: SEHNR, FQNEAQ (reference sequence). This CDR3 has 14 amino acids. Trimming left V 7 bases short and J 6 bases short, with 19 bases between. CDR3 in amino acids: CASTGSGTLGEQYF. The CDR3 coding sequence is TGTGCCAGCACCGGGTCGGGCACCCTAGGCGAGCAGTACTTC.